The TCR beta chain under discussion was sequenced for a study of response to subunit inactivated influenza vaccine. The CDR3 sequence is 14 residues long. V was clipped by 3 bases and J by 8 bases; unmatched bases: 11. CDR1 DFQATT and CDR2 SNEGSKA come from the germline V gene (reference sequence). Overall study findings and caveats: T cells newly recruited by each seasonal influenza vaccination are few, the authors suggested.

This clonotype was detected only a few times. No antigen is known for it. TCRdb reanalysed the RT-PCR reads using MiXCR and keeps one entry per CDR3 protein. The data show under 550,000 distinct CDR3 sequences, approximately 7.1% seen once. The chain couples TRBV20-1 to TRBJ2-3; 7 nucleotides line up with TRBD1. This specimen consisted of PBMCs from blood, obtained 23 to 25 months after vaccination. This TCR was recovered from a man aged 50-75 years who received an inactivated influenza vaccine. CDR3 in amino acids: CSASAGRGRGTQYF. The CDR3, as DNA: TGCAGTGCTAGTGCGGGTAGGGGGCGCGGTACGCAGTATTTT.